Below, one T cell receptor beta chain is given with its context. Its specificity is unknown. CDR1 is MNHEY and CDR2 is SMNVEV in the germline V gene (reference sequence). The CDR3 extends over 14 amino acids. This record belongs to a study of shared clonotypes between healthy human individuals. For the study at large: Sampling drew on donors who were a couple of women and a few men aged 18 to 49.

In the naive CD8 group, cells lacked CD45RO and were positively selected for CCR7, so terminally differentiated effector memory CD45RA+ cells were left out. Researchers ran the assay at a deep level. As handled by the study authors: ImmunoSEQ sequences covered only the junction and lacked quality scores; filtering therefore differed. The protocol was immunoSEQ multiplex PCR, while the TCRdb copy is restricted to in-frame clones and leaves out a portion. V, J and clone size are those of that table, while D and trimming were read from the DNA. The table includes roughly 650,000 clones, 96% detected once. Findings and limits, study-wide: Clonotypes shared by all four donors outscored non-shared clonotypes in generation probability.

This sequence originates from a woman aged 25 to 39 in good health. Sequenced material: naive CD8+ T cells sorted from blood. The rearrangement joins TRBV27 to TRBJ2-5, with D unresolved. The closer fit of TRBJ2-7 to the DNA end suggests the J call may be wrong. CDR3 nucleotides: TGTGCCAGCAGTTTATCGAACGGGTACTACGAGCAGTACTTC. Translated: CASSLSNGYYEQYF.